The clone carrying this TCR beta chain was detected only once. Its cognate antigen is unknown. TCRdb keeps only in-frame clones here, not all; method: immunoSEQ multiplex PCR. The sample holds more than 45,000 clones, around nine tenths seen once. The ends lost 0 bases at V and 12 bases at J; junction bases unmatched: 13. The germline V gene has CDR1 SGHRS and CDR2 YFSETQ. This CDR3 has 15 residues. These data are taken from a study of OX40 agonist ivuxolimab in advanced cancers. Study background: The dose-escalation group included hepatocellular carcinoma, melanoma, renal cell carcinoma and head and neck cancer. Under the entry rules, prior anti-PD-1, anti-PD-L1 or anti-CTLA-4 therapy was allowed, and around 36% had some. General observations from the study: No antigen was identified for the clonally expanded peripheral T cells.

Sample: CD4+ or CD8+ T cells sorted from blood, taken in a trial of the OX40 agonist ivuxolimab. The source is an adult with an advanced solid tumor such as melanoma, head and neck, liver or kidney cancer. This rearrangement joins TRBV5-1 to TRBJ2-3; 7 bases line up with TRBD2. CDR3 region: CASSLAGLADRSQYF. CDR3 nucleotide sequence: TGCGCCAGCAGCTTGGCCGGGCTAGCGGACCGGAGCCAGTATTTT.